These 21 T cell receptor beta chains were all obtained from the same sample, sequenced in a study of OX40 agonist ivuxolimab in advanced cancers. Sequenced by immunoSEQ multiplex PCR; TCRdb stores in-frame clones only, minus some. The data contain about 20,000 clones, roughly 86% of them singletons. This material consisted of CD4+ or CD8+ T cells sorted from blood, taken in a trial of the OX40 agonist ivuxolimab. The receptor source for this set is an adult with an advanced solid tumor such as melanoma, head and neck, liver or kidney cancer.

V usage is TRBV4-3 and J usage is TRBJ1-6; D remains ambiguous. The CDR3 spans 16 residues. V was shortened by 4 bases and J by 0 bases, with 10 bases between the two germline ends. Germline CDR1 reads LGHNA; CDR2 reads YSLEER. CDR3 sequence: CASSPKASSYNSPLHF. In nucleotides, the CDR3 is TGCGCCAGCAGCCCCAAGGCGAGCTCCTATAATTCACCCCTCCACTTT.

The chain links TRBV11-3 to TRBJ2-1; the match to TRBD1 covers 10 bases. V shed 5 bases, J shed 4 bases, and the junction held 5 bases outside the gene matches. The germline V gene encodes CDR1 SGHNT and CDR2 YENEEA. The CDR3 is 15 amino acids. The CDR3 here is CASSARDRGYNEQFF. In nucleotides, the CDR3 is TGTGCCAGCAGCGCCCGGGACAGGGGTTACAATGAGCAGTTCTTC.

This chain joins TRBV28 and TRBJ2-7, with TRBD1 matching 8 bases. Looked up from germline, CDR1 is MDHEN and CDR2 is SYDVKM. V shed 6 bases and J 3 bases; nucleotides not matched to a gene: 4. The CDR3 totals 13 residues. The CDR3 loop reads CASRYGTGYEQYF. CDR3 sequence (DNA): TGTGCCAGCAGGTACGGGACAGGCTACGAGCAGTACTTC.

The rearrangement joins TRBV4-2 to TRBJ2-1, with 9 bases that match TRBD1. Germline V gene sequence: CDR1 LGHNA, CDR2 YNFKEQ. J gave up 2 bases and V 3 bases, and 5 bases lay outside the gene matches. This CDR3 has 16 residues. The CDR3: CASSQRGQGTYNEQFF. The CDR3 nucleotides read TGTGCCAGCAGCCAGAGGGGACAGGGAACCTACAATGAGCAGTTCTTC.

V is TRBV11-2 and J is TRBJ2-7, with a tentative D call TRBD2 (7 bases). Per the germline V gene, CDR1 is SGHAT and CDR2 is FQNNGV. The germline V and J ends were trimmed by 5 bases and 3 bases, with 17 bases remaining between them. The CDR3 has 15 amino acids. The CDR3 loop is CASSPNRGANYEQYF. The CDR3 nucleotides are TGTGCCAGCAGCCCGAATCGGGGGGCGAACTACGAGCAGTACTTC.

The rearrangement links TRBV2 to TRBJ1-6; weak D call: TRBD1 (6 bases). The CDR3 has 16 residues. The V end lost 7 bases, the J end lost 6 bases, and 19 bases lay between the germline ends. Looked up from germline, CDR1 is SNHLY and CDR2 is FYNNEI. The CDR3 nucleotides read TGTGCCAGCACCGGCCCTTCGGACAGAAGTAATTCACCCCTCCACTTT. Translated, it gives CASTGPSDRSNSPLHF.

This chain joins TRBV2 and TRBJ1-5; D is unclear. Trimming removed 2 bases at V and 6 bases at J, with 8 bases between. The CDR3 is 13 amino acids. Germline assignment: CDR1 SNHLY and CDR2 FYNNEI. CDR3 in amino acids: CASSEIGSQPQHF. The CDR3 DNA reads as TGTGCCAGCAGTGAAATCGGCAGTCAGCCCCAGCATTTT.

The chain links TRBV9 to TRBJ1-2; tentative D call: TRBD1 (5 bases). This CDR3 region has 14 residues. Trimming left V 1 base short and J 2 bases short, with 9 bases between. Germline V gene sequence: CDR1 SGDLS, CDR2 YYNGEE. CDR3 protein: CASSVQGSNYGYTF. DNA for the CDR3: TGTGCCAGCAGCGTACAGGGCTCGAACTATGGCTACACCTTC.

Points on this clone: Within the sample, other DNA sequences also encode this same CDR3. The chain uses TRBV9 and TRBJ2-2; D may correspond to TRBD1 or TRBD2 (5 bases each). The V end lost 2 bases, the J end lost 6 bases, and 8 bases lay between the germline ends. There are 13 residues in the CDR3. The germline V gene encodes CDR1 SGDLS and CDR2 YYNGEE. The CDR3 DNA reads TGTGCCAGCAGCGTCTCGGGGCCCGGGGAGCTGTTTTTT. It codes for CASSVSGPGELFF.

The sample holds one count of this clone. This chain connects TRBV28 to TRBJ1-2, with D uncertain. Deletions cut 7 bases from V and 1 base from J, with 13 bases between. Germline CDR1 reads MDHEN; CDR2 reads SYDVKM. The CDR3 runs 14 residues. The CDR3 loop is CASNPPRGNYGYTF. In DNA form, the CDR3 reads TGTGCCAGCAATCCGCCGCGAGGTAACTATGGCTACACCTTC.

CDR3 loop: CASSEPFLSWGANTEAFF. CDR3 bases: TGTGCCAGCAGTGAACCCTTTCTTAGTTGGGGGGCCAACACTGAAGCTTTCTTT. The V call is TRBV28, the J call TRBJ1-1, with D perhaps TRBD1 (6 bases). This CDR3 is built from 18 residues. Germline CDR1 reads MDHEN; CDR2 reads SYDVKM. V lost 5 bases to trimming and J lost 2 bases, with 24 bases between them.

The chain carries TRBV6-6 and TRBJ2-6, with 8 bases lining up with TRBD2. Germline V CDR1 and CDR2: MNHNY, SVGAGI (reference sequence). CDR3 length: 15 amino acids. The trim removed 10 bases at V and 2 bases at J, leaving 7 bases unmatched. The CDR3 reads CATPRGDTGANVLTF. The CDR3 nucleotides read TGTGCCACCCCGCGGGGGGACACTGGGGCCAACGTCCTGACTTTC.

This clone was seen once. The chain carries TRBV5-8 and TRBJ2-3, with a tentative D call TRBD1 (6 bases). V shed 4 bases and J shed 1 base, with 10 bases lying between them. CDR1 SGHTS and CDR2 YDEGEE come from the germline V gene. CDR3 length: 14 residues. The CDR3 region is CASSLRQGTDTQYF. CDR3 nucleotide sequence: TGTGCCAGCAGCCTGAGACAGGGCACAGATACGCAGTATTTT.

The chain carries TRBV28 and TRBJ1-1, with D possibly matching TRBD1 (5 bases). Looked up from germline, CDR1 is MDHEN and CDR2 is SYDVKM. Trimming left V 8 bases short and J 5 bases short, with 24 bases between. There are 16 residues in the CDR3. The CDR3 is CASAYVRGQGWTEAFF. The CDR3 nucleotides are TGTGCCAGCGCATACGTAAGAGGGCAGGGTTGGACTGAAGCTTTCTTT.

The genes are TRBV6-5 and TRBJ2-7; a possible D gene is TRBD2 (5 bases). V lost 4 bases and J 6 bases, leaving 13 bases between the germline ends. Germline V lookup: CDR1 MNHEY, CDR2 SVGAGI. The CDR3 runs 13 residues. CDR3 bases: TGTGCCAGCAGTTGGGCGGAGGAAGGCGAGCAGTACTTC. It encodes CASSWAEEGEQYF.

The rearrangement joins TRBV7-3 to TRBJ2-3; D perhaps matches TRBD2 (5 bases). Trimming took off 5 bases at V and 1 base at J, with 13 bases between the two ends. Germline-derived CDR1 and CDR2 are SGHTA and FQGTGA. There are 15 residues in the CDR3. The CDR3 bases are TGTGCCAGCAGCCTCGGGGTTCGGGGCACAGATACGCAGTATTTT. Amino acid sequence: CASSLGVRGTDTQYF.

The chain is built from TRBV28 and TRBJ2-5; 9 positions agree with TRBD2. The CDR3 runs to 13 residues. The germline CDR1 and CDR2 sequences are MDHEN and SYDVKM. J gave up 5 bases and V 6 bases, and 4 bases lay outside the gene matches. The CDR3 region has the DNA TGTGCCAGCAGGGTGCGGGGGGGGGAGACCCAGTACTTC. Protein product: CASRVRGGETQYF.

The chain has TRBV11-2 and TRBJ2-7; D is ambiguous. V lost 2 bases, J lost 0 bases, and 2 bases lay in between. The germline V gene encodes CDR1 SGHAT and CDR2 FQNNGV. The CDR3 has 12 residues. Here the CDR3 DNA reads TGTGCCAGCAGCTTAATCTCCTACGAGCAGTACTTC. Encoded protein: CASSLISYEQYF.

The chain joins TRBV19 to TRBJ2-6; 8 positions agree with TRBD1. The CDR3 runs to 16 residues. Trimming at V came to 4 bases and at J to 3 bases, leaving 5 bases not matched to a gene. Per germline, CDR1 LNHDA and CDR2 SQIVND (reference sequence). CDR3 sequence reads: CASSTRQGSGANVLTF. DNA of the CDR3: TGTGCCAGTAGTACCAGACAGGGGAGTGGGGCCAACGTCCTGACTTTC. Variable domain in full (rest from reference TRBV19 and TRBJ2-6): DGGITQSPKYLFRKEGQNVTLSCEQNLNHDAMYWYRQDPGQGLRLIYYSQIVNDFQKGDIAEGYSVSREKKESFPLTVTSAQKNPTAFYLCASSTRQGSGANVLTFGAGSRLTVL.

The CDR3 reads CANERGGIENEQFF. DNA of the CDR3: TGTGCCAACGAGCGGGGGGGCATCGAGAATGAGCAGTTCTTC. The chain recombines TRBV2 with TRBJ2-1, with 10 bases fitting TRBD2. The germline gives CDR1 SNHLY, CDR2 FYNNEI. V shed 10 bases, J shed 7 bases, and the junction held 10 bases outside the gene matches. The CDR3 consists of 14 residues.

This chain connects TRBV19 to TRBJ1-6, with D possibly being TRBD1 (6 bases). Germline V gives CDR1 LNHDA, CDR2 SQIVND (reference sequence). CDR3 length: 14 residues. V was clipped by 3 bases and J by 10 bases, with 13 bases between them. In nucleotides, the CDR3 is TGTGCCAGTAGTATTCAGGGGTCCAAATCACCCCTCCACTTT. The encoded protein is CASSIQGSKSPLHF.